The next 23 T cell receptor beta chains were all read from a single sample in a study of CD8+CD57+ T cells in acquired aplastic anemia. An expansion of CD8+CD57+ cells by flow cytometry had been shown in patients chosen for sequencing. The template used for profiling TCR beta VDJ and CDR3 was genomic DNA. Via MiXCR, TCRdb re-called the reads, giving one row per CDR3 protein. The sample consists of about 120,000 distinct CDR3 sequences, 55% to 60% of them appearing once. Sequenced input: sorted CD4+, CD8+, or CD8+CD57+ T cells (not recorded which) from PBMCs. The receptors shown here come from a human donor with aplastic anemia.

In its sample, this clonotype was seen a few times. The chain couples TRBV6-1 to TRBJ1-5, with a possible D match to TRBD1 (6 bases). This CDR3 region has 13 residues. V dropped 8 bases and J dropped 0 bases, with 8 bases sitting between them. Germline V lookup: CDR1 MNHNS, CDR2 SASEGT. CDR3 amino acids: CASGQYSNQPQHF. CDR3 coding DNA: TGTGCCAGCGGACAGTATAGCAATCAGCCCCAGCATTTT.

The chain recombines TRBV2 with TRBJ2-7; D gene unclear. Germline assignment: CDR1 SNHLY and CDR2 FYNNEI. V lost 3 bases and J 0 bases, leaving 9 bases between the germline ends. The CDR3 has 14 amino acids. The CDR3 coding sequence is TGTGCCAGCAGTGATTGGCAGGTCTCCTACGAGCAGTACTTC. This gives the protein CASSDWQVSYEQYF. Supplemented by reference TRBV2 and TRBJ2-7, the full variable domain reads EPEVTQTPSHQVTQMGQEVILRCVPISNHLYFYWYRQILGQKVEFLVSFYNNEISEKSEIFDDQFSVERPDGSNFTLKIRSTKLEDSAMYFCASSDWQVSYEQYFGPGTRLTVT.

V is TRBV6-2 or TRBV6-3 and J is TRBJ2-5, with 7 bases matching TRBD1. V shed 11 bases and J 5 bases; nucleotides not matched to a gene: 8. This CDR3 region has 12 residues. Germline CDR1 and CDR2: MNHEY and SVGEGT. The DNA for the CDR3 is TGTGCCGCAAACAGGGGTAAGGAGACCCAGTACTTC. Protein: CAANRGKETQYF.

The chain links TRBV7-2 to TRBJ1-1; D not certain. Germline CDR1 reads SGHTA; CDR2 reads FQGNSA. This CDR3 has 13 amino acids. The V end lost 4 bases, the J end lost 4 bases, and 10 bases lay between the germline ends. The CDR3 DNA sequence: TGTGCCAGCAGCTCAGTTGGCAGCACTGAAGCTTTCTTT. Its translation is CASSSVGSTEAFF.

This chain uses TRBV7-2 with TRBJ1-6, with D unresolved. Germline CDR1 is SGHTA and CDR2 is FQGNSA. V was shortened by 1 base and J by 13 bases, with 11 bases between the two germline ends. This CDR3 comprises 13 residues. The CDR3, as DNA: TGTGCCAGCAGCTTAGGCGGGGTGATGCCCCTCCACTTT. It yields the protein CASSLGGVMPLHF. Supplemented by reference TRBV7-2 and TRBJ1-6, the full variable domain reads GAGVSQSPSNKVTEKGKDVELRCDPISGHTALYWYRQSLGQGLEFLIYFQGNSAPDKSGLPSDRFSAERTGGSVSTLTIQRTQQEDSAVYLCASSLGGVMPLHFGNGTRLTVT.

The V call is TRBV11-2, the J call TRBJ2-6; D tentatively fits TRBD1 or TRBD2 (6 bases each). Looked up from germline, CDR1 is SGHAT and CDR2 is FQNNGV. Trimming shortened V by 5 bases and J by 0 bases, and 20 bases separated the two germline ends. The CDR3 consists of 19 residues. The CDR3 DNA reads as TGTGCCAGCAGCGGGCGGGACATCTCCCTCTACTCTGGGGCCAACGTCCTGACTTTC. Its translation: CASSGRDISLYSGANVLTF.

A few counts support this clonotype. This sequence joins TRBV20-1 and TRBJ2-5, with 10 nucleotides matching TRBD1. Trimming took 6 bases from V and 5 from J; bases not matched to a gene: 6. Germline V gene sequence: CDR1 DFQATT, CDR2 SNEGSKA (reference sequence). The CDR3 runs 13 residues. CDR3 coding DNA: TGCAGTGCGAGGGACAGGGGAGGGGAGACCCAGTACTTC. Amino acids: CSARDRGGETQYF.

This chain connects TRBV29-1 to TRBJ2-7, with D possibly being TRBD1 (5 bases). Germline V CDR1 and CDR2: SQVTM, ANQGSEA. The CDR3 is 14 amino acids. V lost 4 bases to trimming and J lost 7 bases, with 20 bases between them. The CDR3 here is CSVVSRVNVGEQYF. CDR3 in DNA: TGCAGCGTTGTCAGCAGGGTGAACGTGGGAGAGCAGTACTTC.

This clonotype was observed many times. This chain uses TRBV19 with TRBJ2-7; D could derive from TRBD1 or TRBD2 (5 bases each). Germline assignment: CDR1 LNHDA and CDR2 SQIVND (reference sequence). Between the trimmed V and J ends, which lost 5 bases and 5 bases, there was a span of 13 bases. The CDR3 length is 13 residues. The CDR3 protein is CASSRRDVNEQYF. The CDR3 nucleotides read TGTGCCAGTAGTCGCCGGGACGTAAACGAGCAGTACTTC.

The chain couples TRBV29-1 to TRBJ1-2; tentatively, D is TRBD1 (6 bases). Trimming pared 3 bases from V and 12 bases from J, leaving 20 bases between. The CDR3 spans 13 residues. Germline V gives CDR1 SQVTM, CDR2 ANQGSEA. For the CDR3, the DNA is TGCAGCGTTGAGGAAACAGGGCCAGGGGAAAACACCTTC. Residues: CSVEETGPGENTF. The variable domain in full, completed from reference TRBV29-1 and TRBJ1-2, reads SAVISQKPSRDICQRGTSLTIQCQVDSQVTMMFWYRQQPGQSLTLIATANQGSEATYESGFVIDKFPISRPNLTFSTLTVSNMSPEDSSIYLCSVEETGPGENTFGSGTRLTVV.

The chain combines TRBV9 with TRBJ2-5, with D maybe TRBD2 (6 bases). Germline V lookup: CDR1 SGDLS, CDR2 YYNGEE. The CDR3 extends over 15 amino acids. Trimming pared 0 bases from V and 3 bases from J, leaving 12 bases between. The CDR3 sequence: CASSVDGWGEETQYF. The CDR3 coding sequence is TGTGCCAGCAGCGTAGACGGGTGGGGGGAAGAGACCCAGTACTTC.

The V gene is TRBV28, the J gene TRBJ2-1; no reliable D call. Germline V gene sequence: CDR1 MDHEN, CDR2 SYDVKM. V was cut by 2 bases and J by 5 bases, with 10 bases left in between. The CDR3 is 14 residues long. Here the CDR3 reads CASSLLQSHNEQFF. CDR3 bases: TGTGCCAGCAGTTTACTACAAAGCCACAATGAGCAGTTCTTC.

This chain links TRBV11-1 with TRBJ1-2; TRBD1 agrees at 7 bases. The CDR3 covers 17 residues. Trimming removed 3 bases from V and 2 bases from J; junction bases left unmatched: 12. Germline V gene sequence: CDR1 SGHAT, CDR2 FQDESV (reference sequence). This chain's CDR3 is CASSLDGTATSNYGYTF. The CDR3 DNA is TGTGCCAGCAGCTTGGACGGGACAGCGACGTCCAACTATGGCTACACCTTC.

This clonotype was counted at least ten times. The chain couples TRBV9 to TRBJ2-5; 9 positions match TRBD2. CDR3 length: 17 residues. Per the germline V gene, CDR1 is SGDLS and CDR2 is YYNGEE. V trimming: 4 bases; J trimming: 2 bases; junction bases outside the gene matches: 12. The CDR3: CASSPRWREGSQETQYF. CDR3 coding DNA: TGTGCCAGCAGCCCGCGGTGGCGGGAGGGAAGTCAAGAGACCCAGTACTTC. Full variable domain (remainder filled in from reference TRBV9 and TRBJ2-5): DSGVTQTPKHLITATGQRVTLRCSPRSGDLSVYWYQQSLDQGLQFLIQYYNGEERAKGNILERFSAQQFPDLHSELNLSSLELGDSALYFCASSPRWREGSQETQYFGPGTRLLVL.

Ten or more counts support this clonotype. The rearrangement joins TRBV19 to TRBJ2-5; 7 bases map to TRBD2. Losses at the gene ends were 0 bases for V and 1 base for J; bases not matched to a gene: 14. There are 19 residues in the CDR3. Germline-derived CDR1 and CDR2 are LNHDA and SQIVND (reference sequence). The CDR3 nucleotides are TGTGCCAGTAGTATAGATCAGAGGGAGGGCCGAGAGGGCCAAGAGACCCAGTACTTC. Its translation is CASSIDQREGREGQETQYF.

CDR3: CASSPQGARYEQYF. The CDR3 nucleotides read TGTGCCAGCAGCCCCCAGGGGGCGCGCTACGAGCAGTACTTC. V is TRBV7-9 and J is TRBJ2-7; TRBD1 matches 8 bases. Unmatched junction bases numbered 6, after V lost 5 bases and J lost 3 bases. From germline, CDR1 is SEHNR and CDR2 FQNEAQ (reference sequence). There are 14 residues in the CDR3.

This chain joins TRBV2 and TRBJ1-1; maybe TRBD1 (6 bases). V lost 5 bases and J lost 2, with 15 bases in between. The CDR3 extends over 15 amino acids. The V gene's germline CDR1 is SNHLY and CDR2 FYNNEI. CDR3 loop: CASSPNWGGNTEAFF. CDR3 nucleotides: TGTGCCAGCAGTCCCAATTGGGGGGGCAACACTGAAGCTTTCTTT.

The rearrangement links TRBV7-2 to TRBJ2-1, with D hard to call. The CDR3 extends over 13 amino acids. Germline assignment: CDR1 SGHTA and CDR2 FQGNSA. Trimming removed 2 bases at V and 6 bases at J, with 8 bases between. The CDR3 here is CASSLLPVNEQFF. CDR3 sequence (DNA): TGTGCCAGCAGCTTACTTCCTGTCAATGAGCAGTTCTTC.

In DNA, the CDR3 is TGTGCCAGCAGCTTAGCGGGTCCAGCTGCGTCACCCCTCCACTTT. Translated: CASSLAGPAASPLHF. The gene calls are TRBV7-8 and TRBJ1-6, with D uncertain. V was trimmed by 0 bases and J by 10 bases, leaving 13 bases between them. CDR3 size: 15 residues. CDR1 and CDR2 from the germline V gene are SGHVS and FQNEAQ. Drawing the rest from reference TRBV7-8 and TRBJ1-6, the complete variable domain is GAGVSQSPRYKVAKRGQDVALRCDPISGHVSLFWYQQALGQGPEFLTYFQNEAQLDKSGLPSDRFFAERPEGSVSTLKIQRTQQEDSAVYLCASSLAGPAASPLHFGNGTRLTVT.

V gene TRBV27 combines with J gene TRBJ1-1, with D uncertain. Germline V gene sequence: CDR1 MNHEY, CDR2 SMNVEV (reference sequence). This CDR3 region has 13 residues. V dropped 2 bases and J dropped 3 bases, with 7 bases sitting between them. The CDR3 DNA is TGTGCCAGCAGTTTAGAACGGGACACTGAAGCTTTCTTT. Its protein is CASSLERDTEAFF.

This clonotype has ten or more counts. The chain uses TRBV5-1 and TRBJ1-5, with TRBD1 matching 7 bases. The CDR3 runs 14 residues. V was pared by 3 bases and J by 3 bases, with 3 bases of the junction left unmatched. The germline CDR1 and CDR2 sequences are SGHRS and YFSETQ. CDR3 bases: TGCGCCAGCAGCTGGGACAGCTCCAATCAGCCCCAGCATTTT. Protein product: CASSWDSSNQPQHF.

V usage is TRBV20-1 and J usage is TRBJ2-7; D gene uncertain. CDR3 size: 11 residues. CDR1 is DFQATT, CDR2 SNEGSKA, per germline (reference sequence). The V end was cut by 3 bases, the J end by 2 bases, with 5 bases between. The CDR3 DNA reads TGCAGTGCTAGTGATACCTACGAGCAGTACTTC. It translates to CSASDTYEQYF.

This clonotype has only a few counts. This chain joins TRBV15 and TRBJ2-7, with D maybe TRBD2 (5 bases). Germline CDR1 is LNHNV and CDR2 is YYDKDF (reference sequence). The CDR3 is 18 residues long. Trimming removed 3 bases from V and 3 bases from J, with 24 bases in between. CDR3 sequence reads: CATSSYGLGSIGDYEQYF. CDR3 DNA sequence: TGTGCCACCAGCAGTTACGGCCTGGGGTCGATCGGGGACTACGAGCAGTACTTC.